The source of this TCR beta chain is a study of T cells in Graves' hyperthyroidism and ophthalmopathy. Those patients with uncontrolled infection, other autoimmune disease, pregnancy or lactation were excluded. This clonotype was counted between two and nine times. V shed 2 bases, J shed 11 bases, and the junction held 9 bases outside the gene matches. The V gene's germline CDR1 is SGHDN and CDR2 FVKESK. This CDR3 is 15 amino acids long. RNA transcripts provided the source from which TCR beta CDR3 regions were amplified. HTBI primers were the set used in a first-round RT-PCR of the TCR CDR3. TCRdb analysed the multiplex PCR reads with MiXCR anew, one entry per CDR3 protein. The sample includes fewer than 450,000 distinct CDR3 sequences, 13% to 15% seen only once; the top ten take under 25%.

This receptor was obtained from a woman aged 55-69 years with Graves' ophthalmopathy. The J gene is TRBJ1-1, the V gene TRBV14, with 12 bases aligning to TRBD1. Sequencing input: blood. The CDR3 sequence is CASSQWGDRGRLAFF. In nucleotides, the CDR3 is TGTGCCAGCAGCCAATGGGGGGACAGGGGGCGGTTGGCTTTCTTT.